One sample yielded the 10 T cell receptor beta chains listed below, sequenced in a study of CD8+ T cells in alopecia areata. Regarding treatment: oral pan-JAK inhibitor, 5-10 mg twice daily. After isolation, RNA underwent reverse transcription to generate cDNA as the sequencing template. Here immunoSEQ multiplex PCR was the method, and the copy in TCRdb shows in-frame clones only, minus some. The sample includes hundreds of thousands of clones, around 64% of them seen just once. The sample here was CD4+ T cells sorted from blood, taken at approximately week 51, from a patient treated with tofacitinib. These receptors came from a human donor with alopecia areata.

On this clone: This same CDR3 is encoded by further DNA sequences in the sample. The rearrangement uses TRBV30 and TRBJ1-3, with D hard to call. V gave up 0 bases and J gave up 4 bases, with 4 bases separating them. Germline CDR1 reads GTSNPN; CDR2 reads SVGIG (reference sequence). The CDR3 is 12 amino acids. In DNA form, the CDR3 reads TGTGCCTGGAGTGTATCGGGAAACACCATATATTTT. Translated: CAWSVSGNTIYF. Using reference TRBV30 and TRBJ1-3 for the parts outside the CDR3, the full variable domain is SQTIHQWPATLVQPVGSPLSLECTVEGTSNPNLYWYRQAAGRGLQLLFYSVGIGQISSEVPQNLSASRPQDRQFILSSKKLLLSDSGFYLCAWSVSGNTIYFGEGSWLTVV.

The table lists this clone with a count of one. The CDR3 DNA reads as TGTGCCAGCAGTTTAACCAGGGGGAATAACTATGGCTACACCTTC. Its translation: CASSLTRGNNYGYTF. The chain combines TRBV6-5 with TRBJ1-2; 7 bases are a match to TRBD1. The CDR3 loop spans 15 amino acids. Germline CDR1 is MNHEY and CDR2 is SVGAGI. Germline trimming cut 4 bases from V and 1 base from J; bases unmatched to any gene: 6.

The chain links TRBV29-1 to TRBJ2-3, with D unresolved. Germline-derived CDR1 and CDR2 are SQVTM and ANQGSEA. V was pared by 6 bases and J by 4 bases, with 8 bases between. CDR3 length equals 11 residues. CDR3 residues: CSVAAADTQYF. CDR3 DNA: TGCAGCGTAGCCGCCGCAGATACGCAGTATTTT.

The V gene is TRBV4-1, the J gene TRBJ2-5, with a tentative D call TRBD2 (5 bases). CDR3 length equals 13 residues. Germline CDR1 and CDR2: MGHRA and YSYEKL. Trimming cost V 4 bases and J 4 bases, with 10 bases left between them. The chain's CDR3 is CASSRQEVETQYF. As DNA, the CDR3 is TGCGCCAGCAGCCGCCAGGAGGTAGAGACCCAGTACTTC.

The chain's CDR3 is CASSPDRVYGYTF. The CDR3 coding sequence is TGTGCCAGCTCACCCGACAGAGTCTATGGCTACACCTTC. The V gene is TRBV18, the J gene TRBJ1-2; D perhaps matches TRBD1 (5 bases). The CDR3 runs to 13 residues. Per germline, CDR1 KGHSH and CDR2 LQKENI. Deletions cut 3 bases from V and 4 bases from J, with 9 bases between.

This clone appeared a few times. The rearrangement uses TRBV20-1 and TRBJ2-7; D might be TRBD1 or TRBD2, each matching 5 bases. This CDR3 comprises 11 residues. V was trimmed by 5 bases and J by 6 bases, leaving 11 bases between them. CDR1 is DFQATT and CDR2 is SNEGSKA in the germline V gene (reference sequence). CDR3 residues: CSAHGTVEQYF. The CDR3 DNA reads as TGCAGTGCTCACGGGACGGTCGAGCAGTACTTC.

This rearrangement joins TRBV4-1 to TRBJ1-6; D uncertain. V was trimmed by 4 bases and J by 11 bases, leaving 15 bases between them. The germline V gene encodes CDR1 MGHRA and CDR2 YSYEKL. This CDR3 has 14 residues. The CDR3 loop is CASSLNGLGTPLHF. In nucleotides, the CDR3 is TGCGCCAGCAGCCTTAATGGACTTGGGACACCCCTCCACTTT.

V is TRBV30 and J is TRBJ1-5; no clear D gene. There are 14 residues in the CDR3. Trimming stripped 0 bases from V and 4 bases from J, with 10 bases between. The germline gives CDR1 GTSNPN, CDR2 SVGIG (reference sequence). The CDR3 region has the DNA TGTGCCTGGAGTGTAGGTGCGGGGAATCAGCCCCAGCATTTT. Residues: CAWSVGAGNQPQHF.

The J gene is TRBJ2-3, the V gene TRBV27; D might be TRBD1 (6 bases). Germline V gives CDR1 MNHEY, CDR2 SMNVEV (reference sequence). V lost 6 bases, J lost 3 bases, and 13 bases lay in between. This CDR3 is 14 amino acids long. The CDR3 DNA reads TGTGCCAGCAGACCCGACAGGTTTACAGATACGCAGTATTTT. Protein product: CASRPDRFTDTQYF.

This chain uses TRBV11-2 with TRBJ1-6, with a weak D call TRBD1 (5 bases). This CDR3 is built from 15 residues. Between the trimmed V and J ends, which lost 7 bases and 7 bases, there was a span of 17 bases. Germline CDR1 is SGHAT and CDR2 is FQNNGV. This CDR3 is CASTFLLSGNSPLHF. CDR3 nucleotide sequence: TGTGCCAGCACCTTCCTCCTCTCAGGGAATTCACCCCTCCACTTT.